The 25 T cell receptor beta chains below were found in one sample sequenced in a study of T-cell reconstitution after alpha-beta-depleted transplantation in children. Unique molecular identifiers tagged the TCRbeta library. In TCRdb, the PCR reads were re-called with MiXCR into one record per CDR3 protein. The sample consists of about 640,000 distinct CDR3 sequences, 16% of them appearing once. The sequencing here drew on PBMCs from the stem cell graft donor, taken from the stem cell graft. These receptors originate from a human donor who donated a stem cell graft to a child with acute myeloid leukemia.

This clonotype was recorded many times. V is TRBV29-1 and J is TRBJ1-1; D is uncertain. V dropped 3 bases and J dropped 11 bases, with 19 bases sitting between them. CDR3 length: 13 amino acids. The germline CDR1 and CDR2 sequences are SQVTM and ANQGSEA. CDR3: CSVEGRRQGYAFF. CDR3 sequence (DNA): TGCAGCGTTGAGGGCCGGAGGCAAGGGTACGCTTTCTTT.

On this clonotype itself: A much larger clone sits a single nucleotide away, making a read error possible. The chain employs TRBV20-1 and TRBJ2-5, with 11 bases that match TRBD1. The CDR3 consists of 13 residues. Germline V gene sequence: CDR1 DFQATT, CDR2 SNEGSKA (reference sequence). CDR3 bases: TGCAGTAATCCGGGACAGGGGGAAGAGACCCCGTACTTC. This encodes CSNPGQGEETPYF.

This clonotype was observed a few times. The chain joins TRBV20-1 to TRBJ2-5; D not resolved. Germline V CDR1 and CDR2: DFQATT, SNEGSKA (reference sequence). CDR3 size: 13 residues. V was shortened by 0 bases and J by 5 bases, with 10 bases between the two germline ends. CDR3 sequence reads: CSARDPQSETQYF. CDR3 nucleotide sequence: TGCAGTGCTAGAGATCCCCAGTCGGAGACCCAGTACTTC.

This clonotype came up a few times. V gene TRBV5-1 combines with J gene TRBJ2-3, with TRBD1 as a possible D gene (6 bases). V lost 4 bases to trimming and J lost 2 bases, with 14 bases between them. Germline V CDR1 and CDR2: SGHRS, YFSETQ. This CDR3 spans 15 amino acids. This chain's CDR3 is CASSGGWVPTDTQYF. CDR3 in DNA: TGCGCCAGCAGCGGGGGCTGGGTCCCCACAGATACGCAGTATTTT.

This clonotype was counted ten times or more. V usage is TRBV20-1 and J usage is TRBJ2-2; TRBD1 aligns across 7 bases. Germline V gene lookup returns CDR1 DFQATT and CDR2 SNEGSKA (reference sequence). There are 16 residues in the CDR3. Unmatched junction bases numbered 14, after V lost 5 bases and J lost 5 bases. The CDR3 DNA reads as TGCAGTGCTCATAAAACGACAGGGACCCAGACCGGGGAGCTGTTTTTT. Translation: CSAHKTTGTQTGELFF.

This clonotype was seen ten or more times. The chain links TRBV29-1 to TRBJ2-1, with D tentatively TRBD1 (5 bases). The CDR3 runs to 14 residues. In germline, CDR1 is SQVTM, CDR2 ANQGSEA. Trimming shortened V by 1 base and J by 0 bases, and 7 bases separated the two germline ends. CDR3 sequence reads: CSVEGQYSYNEQFF. In nucleotides, the CDR3 is TGCAGCGTTGAAGGACAGTACTCCTACAATGAGCAGTTCTTC.

This clonotype showed up many times. The chain links TRBV20-1 to TRBJ2-5, with TRBD1 identical over 8 bases. V trimming: 3 bases; J trimming: 1 base; junction bases outside the gene matches: 7. This CDR3 comprises 15 residues. Germline CDR1 reads DFQATT; CDR2 reads SNEGSKA (reference sequence). CDR3 sequence: CSARGRTGTQETQYF. CDR3 coding DNA: TGCAGTGCTAGGGGGAGGACAGGGACCCAAGAGACCCAGTACTTC.

There are many counts of this clonotype. The J gene is TRBJ1-6, the V gene TRBV29-1; tentatively, D is TRBD1 (6 bases). The CDR3 contains 14 residues. Germline CDR1 reads SQVTM; CDR2 reads ANQGSEA. V lost 5 bases to trimming and J lost 10 bases, with 18 bases between them. The CDR3 spells CSVLIGTLGSPLHF. CDR3 nucleotide sequence: TGCAGCGTTTTAATCGGGACATTAGGGTCACCCCTCCACTTT.

J is TRBJ2-6 and V is TRBV5-1; 7 bases align to TRBD2. Germline-derived CDR1 and CDR2 are SGHRS and YFSETQ. After removal of 3 bases from V and 0 bases from J, the junction contained 9 bases not matched to a gene. The CDR3 is 18 amino acids. Here the CDR3 DNA reads TGCGCCAGCAGCTCCCCCAGCGGGACCGTCTCTGGGGCCAACGTCCTGACTTTC. This translates into CASSSPSGTVSGANVLTF. The whole variable domain, remainder taken from reference TRBV5-1 and TRBJ2-6, is KAGVTQTPRYLIKTRGQQVTLSCSPISGHRSVSWYQQTPGQGLQFLFEYFSETQRNKGNFPGRFSGRQFSNSRSEMNVSTLELGDSALYLCASSSPSGTVSGANVLTFGAGSRLTVL.

This clonotype was counted at least ten times. The chain links TRBV20-1 to TRBJ1-5; D gene ambiguous. V lost 0 bases to trimming and J lost 0 bases, with 9 bases between them. Germline values: CDR1 DFQATT, CDR2 SNEGSKA (reference sequence). The CDR3 has 15 amino acids. The CDR3 DNA reads TGCAGTGCTAGAGATATACGTAGTAGCAATCAGCCCCAGCATTTT. Encoded protein: CSARDIRSSNQPQHF.

This clonotype was found a few times. The V call is TRBV5-1, the J call TRBJ1-6; D ambiguous. This CDR3 is built from 13 residues. Trimming took 3 bases from V and 8 from J, leaving 9 bases between them. Germline V gene data show CDR1 as SGHRS and CDR2 as YFSETQ. The CDR3 here is CASSSRGDSPLHF. The CDR3 DNA reads TGCGCCAGCAGCTCTCGTGGAGATTCACCCCTCCACTTT.

This rearrangement joins TRBV12-3 or TRBV12-4 to TRBJ2-1, with D possibly being TRBD2 (7 bases). V was cut by 3 bases and J by 7 bases, with 13 bases left in between. The CDR3 is made up of 14 amino acids. CDR3 nucleotides: TGTGCCAGCAGTTTCGGGGGGCGGGGAAATGAGCAGTTCTTC. It encodes CASSFGGRGNEQFF.

Points on this clonotype: This may come from a read error, since a much larger clone is one base off. The gene calls are TRBV29-1 and TRBJ2-4, with D tentatively TRBD2 (6 bases). The CDR3 is 19 amino acids. Trimming removed 0 bases at V and 0 bases at J, with 21 bases between. Per the germline V gene, CDR1 is SQVTM and CDR2 is ANQGSEA. This chain's CDR3 is CSVEDRWDSPRVAKNIQYF. CDR3 nucleotide sequence: TGCAGCGTTGAAGATAGGTGGGACTCCCCAAGGGTAGCCAAAAACATTCAGTACTTC.

There are many counts of this clonotype. In nucleotides, the CDR3 is TGCAGTGCCCCGGACGGGACTAGCAGTTACAATGAGCAGTTCTTC. Protein: CSAPDGTSSYNEQFF. The chain uses TRBV20-1 and TRBJ2-1; 9 positions match TRBD2. Germline V lookup: CDR1 DFQATT, CDR2 SNEGSKA (reference sequence). Trimming cost V 6 bases and J 4 bases; bases outside gene matches: 10. This CDR3 comprises 15 residues.

This clonotype was detected many times. The chain uses TRBV20-1 and TRBJ2-7; TRBD1 matches 8 bases. Trimming removed 3 bases from V and 6 bases from J; junction bases left unmatched: 7. CDR1 and CDR2 (germline): DFQATT, SNEGSKA (reference sequence). The CDR3 is made up of 13 amino acids. In DNA form, the CDR3 reads TGCAGTGCTAGTTGGCAGGGGGCTGTCGAGCAGTACTTC. It encodes CSASWQGAVEQYF.

This clonotype was seen at least ten times. The chain joins TRBV5-5 to TRBJ2-1; D might be TRBD1 (6 bases). CDR1 is SGHKS and CDR2 is YYEKEE in the germline V gene (reference sequence). Trimming left V 2 bases short and J 3 bases short, with 6 bases between. This CDR3 contains 13 residues. This CDR3 is CASSLGGYNEQFF. The CDR3 region has the DNA TGTGCCAGCAGCTTAGGGGGCTACAATGAGCAGTTCTTC.

V usage is TRBV29-1 and J usage is TRBJ2-1; 14 positions agree with TRBD2. The CDR3 length is 16 residues. V shed 3 bases and J 4 bases; nucleotides not matched to a gene: 5. Germline CDR1 and CDR2: SQVTM and ANQGSEA. The CDR3, as DNA: TGCAGCGTTGATCACGGACTAGCGGGGGGTTACAATGAGCAGTTCTTC. This gives the protein CSVDHGLAGGYNEQFF.

The CDR3 region is CSATFGGKEKLFF. DNA of the CDR3: TGCAGTGCTACCTTCGGGGGGAAGGAAAAACTGTTTTTT. The chain couples TRBV20-1 to TRBJ1-4; TRBD1 is a possible D gene (5 bases). The ends were cut back, 4 bases at V and 8 bases at J, with 14 bases in the middle. There are 13 residues in the CDR3. Germline-derived CDR1 and CDR2 are DFQATT and SNEGSKA (reference sequence).

Worth noting for this clonotype: At one end the junction does not follow the germline gene, possibly because of a read error. The chain combines TRBV3-1 with TRBJ2-1, with 12 bases matching TRBD2. Per the germline V gene, CDR1 is LGHDT and CDR2 is YNNKEL (reference sequence). The CDR3 extends over 19 amino acids. The CDR3 region is CTSSLYGLAGGFSYNEQFF. The CDR3 DNA is TGTACCAGCAGTTTATACGGGCTAGCGGGGGGGTTCTCCTACAATGAGCAGTTCTTC.

This clonotype was found a few times. The rearrangement links TRBV5-1 to TRBJ1-1, with D unclear. Germline CDR1 is SGHRS and CDR2 is YFSETQ. V lost 0 bases to trimming and J lost 10 bases, with 16 bases between them. The CDR3 has 14 residues. In DNA form, the CDR3 reads TGCGCCAGCAGCTTGGCCTCTTCCCTAGACGTAGCTTTCTTT. As protein: CASSLASSLDVAFF.

This clonotype has ten or more counts. An end of the junction does not agree with germline; a read error may underlie this. The V gene is TRBV20-1, the J gene TRBJ2-5, with 7 bases aligning to TRBD1. Germline V gives CDR1 DFQATT, CDR2 SNEGSKA (reference sequence). There are 12 residues in the CDR3. The chain's CDR3 is CSANRGQETQYF. CDR3 bases: TGCAGCGCTAACAGGGGACAAGAGACCCAGTACTTC.

This clonotype has only a few counts. The chain combines TRBV7-6 with TRBJ1-3; tentatively, D is TRBD1 (5 bases). The CDR3 sequence is 15 residues long. Deletions cut 5 bases from V and 3 bases from J, with 14 bases between. Germline CDR1 is SGHVS and CDR2 is FNYEAQ. The CDR3 nucleotides are TGTGCCAGCAGCAGGGACGATACCTTTGGAAACACCATATATTTT. It specifies CASSRDDTFGNTIYF.

The table lists this clonotype with a few counts. The V gene is TRBV21-1, the J gene TRBJ1-2; the DNA was not used to check the table's D call, TRBD1. TRBV21-1 is described as a pseudogene. CDR3 length: 12 residues. The CDR3 region has the DNA TGTGCCAGCAGCCGGTGGGGGAATGGCTACACCTTC. As protein: CASSRWGNGYTF.

This clonotype was detected many times. The chain couples TRBV6-5 to TRBJ2-4, with D hard to call. This CDR3 spans 14 amino acids. Germline values: CDR1 MNHEY, CDR2 SVGAGI. Trimming pared 8 bases from V and 0 bases from J, leaving 11 bases between. The CDR3 DNA is TGTGCCAGCGAAGCAGCCATAGCCAAAAACATTCAGTACTTC. This codes for CASEAAIAKNIQYF.

The chain uses TRBV7-9 and TRBJ1-2; TRBD1 aligns across 7 bases. This CDR3 comprises 13 residues. Germline loops: CDR1 SEHNR, CDR2 FQNEAQ (reference sequence). The ends lost 5 bases at V and 3 bases at J; junction bases unmatched: 3. In nucleotides, the CDR3 is TGTGCCAGCAGCCCGGGACAGCACTATGGCTACACCTTC. It codes for CASSPGQHYGYTF.